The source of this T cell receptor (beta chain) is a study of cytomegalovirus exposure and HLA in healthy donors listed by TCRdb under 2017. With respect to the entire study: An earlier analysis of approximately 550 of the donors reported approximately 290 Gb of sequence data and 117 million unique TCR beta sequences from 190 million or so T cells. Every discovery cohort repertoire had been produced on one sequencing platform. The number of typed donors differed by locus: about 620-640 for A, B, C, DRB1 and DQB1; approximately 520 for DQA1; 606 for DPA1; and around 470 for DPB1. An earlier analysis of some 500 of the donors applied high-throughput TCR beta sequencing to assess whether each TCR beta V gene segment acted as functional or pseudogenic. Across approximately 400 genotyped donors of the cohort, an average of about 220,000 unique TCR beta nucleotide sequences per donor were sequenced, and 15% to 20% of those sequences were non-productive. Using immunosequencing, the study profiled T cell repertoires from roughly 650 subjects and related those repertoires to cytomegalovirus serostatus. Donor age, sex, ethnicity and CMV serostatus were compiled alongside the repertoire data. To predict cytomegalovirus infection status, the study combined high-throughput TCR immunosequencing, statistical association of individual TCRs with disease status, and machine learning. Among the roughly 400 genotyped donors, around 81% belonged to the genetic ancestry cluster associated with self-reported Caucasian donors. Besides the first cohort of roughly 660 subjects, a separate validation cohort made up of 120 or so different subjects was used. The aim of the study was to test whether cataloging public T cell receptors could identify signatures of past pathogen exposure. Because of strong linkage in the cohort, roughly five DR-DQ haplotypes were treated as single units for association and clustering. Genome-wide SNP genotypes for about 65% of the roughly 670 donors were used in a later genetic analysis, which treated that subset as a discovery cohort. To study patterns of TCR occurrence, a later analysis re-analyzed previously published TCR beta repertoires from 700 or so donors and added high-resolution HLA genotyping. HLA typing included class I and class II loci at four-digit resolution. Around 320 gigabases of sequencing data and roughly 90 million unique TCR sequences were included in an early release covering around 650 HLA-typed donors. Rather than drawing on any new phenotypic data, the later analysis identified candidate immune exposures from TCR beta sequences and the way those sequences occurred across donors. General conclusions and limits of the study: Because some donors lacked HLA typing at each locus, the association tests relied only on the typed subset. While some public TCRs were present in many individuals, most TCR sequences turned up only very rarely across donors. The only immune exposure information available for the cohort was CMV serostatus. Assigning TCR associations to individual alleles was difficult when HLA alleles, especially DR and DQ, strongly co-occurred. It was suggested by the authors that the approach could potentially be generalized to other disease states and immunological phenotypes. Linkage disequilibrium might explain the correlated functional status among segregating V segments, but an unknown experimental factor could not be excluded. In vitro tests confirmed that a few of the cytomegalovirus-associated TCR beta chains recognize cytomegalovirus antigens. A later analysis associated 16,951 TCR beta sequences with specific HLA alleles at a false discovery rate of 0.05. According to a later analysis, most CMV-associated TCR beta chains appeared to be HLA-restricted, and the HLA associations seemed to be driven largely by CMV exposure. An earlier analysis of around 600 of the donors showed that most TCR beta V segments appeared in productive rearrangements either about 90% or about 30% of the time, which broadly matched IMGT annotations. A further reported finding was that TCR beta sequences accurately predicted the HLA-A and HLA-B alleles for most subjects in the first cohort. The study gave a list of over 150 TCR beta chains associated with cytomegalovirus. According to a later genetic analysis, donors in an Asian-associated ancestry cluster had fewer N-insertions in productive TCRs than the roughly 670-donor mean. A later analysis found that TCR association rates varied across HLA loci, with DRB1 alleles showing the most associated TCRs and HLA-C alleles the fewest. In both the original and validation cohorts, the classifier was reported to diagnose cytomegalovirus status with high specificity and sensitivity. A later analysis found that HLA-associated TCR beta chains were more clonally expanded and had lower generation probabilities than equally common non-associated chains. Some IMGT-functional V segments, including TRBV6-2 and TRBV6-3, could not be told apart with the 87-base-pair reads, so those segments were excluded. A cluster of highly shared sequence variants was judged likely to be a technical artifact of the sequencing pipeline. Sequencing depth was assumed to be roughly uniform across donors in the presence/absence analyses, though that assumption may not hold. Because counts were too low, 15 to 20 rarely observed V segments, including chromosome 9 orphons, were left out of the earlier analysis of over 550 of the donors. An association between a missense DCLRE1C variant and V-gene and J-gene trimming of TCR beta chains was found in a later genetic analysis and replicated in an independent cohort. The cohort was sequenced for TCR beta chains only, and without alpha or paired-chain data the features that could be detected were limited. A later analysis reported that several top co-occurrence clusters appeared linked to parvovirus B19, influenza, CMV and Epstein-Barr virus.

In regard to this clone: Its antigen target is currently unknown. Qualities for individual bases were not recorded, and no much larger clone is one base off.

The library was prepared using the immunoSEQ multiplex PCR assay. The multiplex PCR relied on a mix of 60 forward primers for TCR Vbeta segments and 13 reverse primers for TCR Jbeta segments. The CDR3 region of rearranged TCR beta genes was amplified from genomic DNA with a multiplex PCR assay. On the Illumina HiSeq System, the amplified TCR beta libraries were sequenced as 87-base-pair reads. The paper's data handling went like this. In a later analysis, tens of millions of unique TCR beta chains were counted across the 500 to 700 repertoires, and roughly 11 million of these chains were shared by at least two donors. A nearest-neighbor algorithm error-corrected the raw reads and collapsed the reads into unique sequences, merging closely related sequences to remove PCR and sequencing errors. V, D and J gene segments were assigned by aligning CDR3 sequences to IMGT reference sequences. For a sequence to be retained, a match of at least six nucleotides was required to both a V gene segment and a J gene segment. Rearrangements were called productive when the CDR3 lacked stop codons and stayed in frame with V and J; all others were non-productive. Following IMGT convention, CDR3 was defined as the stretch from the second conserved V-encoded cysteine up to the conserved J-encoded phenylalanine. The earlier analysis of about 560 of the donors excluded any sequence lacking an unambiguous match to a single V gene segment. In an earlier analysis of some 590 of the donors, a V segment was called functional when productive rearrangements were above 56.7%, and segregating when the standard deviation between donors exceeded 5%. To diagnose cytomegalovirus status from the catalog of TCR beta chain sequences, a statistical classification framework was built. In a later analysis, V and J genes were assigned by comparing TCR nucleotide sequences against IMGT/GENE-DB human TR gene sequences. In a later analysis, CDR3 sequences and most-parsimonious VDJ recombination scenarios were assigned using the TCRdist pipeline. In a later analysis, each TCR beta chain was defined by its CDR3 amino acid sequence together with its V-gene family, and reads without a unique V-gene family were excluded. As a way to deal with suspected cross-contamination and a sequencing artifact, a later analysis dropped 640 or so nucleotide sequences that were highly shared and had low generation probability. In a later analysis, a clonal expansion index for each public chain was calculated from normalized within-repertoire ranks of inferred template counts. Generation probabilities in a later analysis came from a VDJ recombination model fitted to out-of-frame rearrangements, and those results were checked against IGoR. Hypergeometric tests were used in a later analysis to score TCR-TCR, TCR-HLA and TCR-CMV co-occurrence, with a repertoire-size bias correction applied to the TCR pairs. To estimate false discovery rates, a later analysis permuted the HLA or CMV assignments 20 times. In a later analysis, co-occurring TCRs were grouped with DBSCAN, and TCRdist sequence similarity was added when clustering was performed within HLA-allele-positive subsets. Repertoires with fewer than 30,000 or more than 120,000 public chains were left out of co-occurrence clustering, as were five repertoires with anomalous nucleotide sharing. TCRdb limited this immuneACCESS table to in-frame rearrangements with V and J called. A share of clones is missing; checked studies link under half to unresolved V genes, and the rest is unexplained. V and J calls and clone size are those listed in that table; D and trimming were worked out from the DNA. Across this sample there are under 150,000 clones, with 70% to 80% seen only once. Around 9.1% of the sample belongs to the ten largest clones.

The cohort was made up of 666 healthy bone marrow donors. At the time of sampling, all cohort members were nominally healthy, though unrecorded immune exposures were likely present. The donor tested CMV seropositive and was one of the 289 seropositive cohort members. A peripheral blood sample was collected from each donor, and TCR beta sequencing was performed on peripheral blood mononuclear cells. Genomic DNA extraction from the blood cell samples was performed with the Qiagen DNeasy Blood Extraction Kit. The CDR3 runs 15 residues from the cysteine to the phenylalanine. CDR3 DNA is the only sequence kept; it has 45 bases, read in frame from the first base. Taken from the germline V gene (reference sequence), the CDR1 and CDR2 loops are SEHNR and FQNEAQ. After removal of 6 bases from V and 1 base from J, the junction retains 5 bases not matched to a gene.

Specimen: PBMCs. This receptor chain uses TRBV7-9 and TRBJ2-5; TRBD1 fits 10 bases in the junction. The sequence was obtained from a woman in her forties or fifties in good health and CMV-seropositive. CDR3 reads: CASRRQGAPQETQYF. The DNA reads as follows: TGTGCCAGCAGAAGACAGGGGGCGCCCCAAGAGACCCAGTACTTC. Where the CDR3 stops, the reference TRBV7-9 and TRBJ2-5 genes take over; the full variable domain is DTGVSQNPRHKITKRGQNVTFRCDPISEHNRLYWYRQTLGQGPEFLTYFQNEAQLEKSRLLSDRFSAERPKGSFSTLEIQRTEQGDSAMYLCASRRQGAPQETQYFGPGTRLLVL.